The 9 T cell receptor beta chains given below trace back to one sample, sequenced in a study of CXCR3-negative and CXCR3-positive naive CD8 T cells. UMI-labeled 5' RACE yielded the TRB cDNA libraries. TCRdb reanalyzed the 5' RACE reads, giving one entry per CDR3 protein sequence and no DNA. The table counts fewer than 90,000 distinct CDR3 sequences; roughly 0.62% lies in the top ten. These receptors lack a known antigen. Broader study findings: CXCR3-positive naive cells had more hydrophobic TRB CDR3s than CXCR3-negative naive cells.

Sequenced material: naive CXCR3+ CD8+ T cells from blood. The subset was: CD45RO-CCR7+CD27+CD95- naive CD8+ T cells expressing CXCR3 (TNR3+). The origin of the receptors is a human donor in good health. Some clones in this sample may be carry-over from other donors' samples.

The gene calls are TRBV7-9 and TRBJ2-7; the D gene TCRdb calls, TRBD1, cannot be checked with no DNA. The germline V gene has CDR1 SEHNR and CDR2 FQNEAQ (reference sequence). This CDR3 is 14 amino acids long. The CDR3 sequence is CASSRTGDTYEQYF.

J is TRBJ1-2 and V is TRBV25-1. CDR1 and CDR2 (germline): MGHDK, SYGVNS. The CDR3 is 12 residues long. The CDR3 is CASSASNLGYTF.

J is TRBJ2-7 and V is TRBV7-2; the TCRdb D gene call, TRBD1, has no DNA to confirm it. The germline CDR1 and CDR2 sequences are SGHTA and FQGNSA. This CDR3 has 14 residues. The chain's CDR3 is CASSQGRTLYEQYF.

The rearrangement uses TRBV29-1 and TRBJ1-4. Per germline, CDR1 SQVTM and CDR2 ANQGSEA. This CDR3 has 12 amino acids. The chain's CDR3 is CSVLNMGEKLFF.

The chain carries TRBV23-1 and TRBJ2-7; the TCRdb call, TRBD2, lacks DNA for checking. TRBV23-1 is designated an ORF whose function remains uncertain. The CDR3 is 18 residues long. This chain's CDR3 is CASSLQHGTSGGASEQYF.

The chain is built from TRBV12-3 or TRBV12-4 and TRBJ2-1; the TCRdb call, TRBD2, lacks DNA for checking. The CDR3 sequence is 15 residues long. The CDR3 sequence: CASSSLADPYNEQFF.

The V call is TRBV20-1, the J call TRBJ2-1; the D call from TCRdb, TRBD2, cannot be confirmed without DNA. The CDR3 has 15 residues. Looked up from germline, CDR1 is DFQATT and CDR2 is SNEGSKA (reference sequence). The CDR3 loop is CSAGGLAGIFYEQFF.

This CDR3 is CASSSGQDSLEQYF. The V call is TRBV5-5, the J call TRBJ2-7. This CDR3 has 14 residues. The germline CDR1 and CDR2 sequences are SGHKS and YYEKEE (reference sequence). The entire variable domain, with the rest obtained from reference TRBV5-5 and TRBJ2-7, is as follows: DAGVTQSPTHLIKTRGQQVTLRCSPISGHKSVSWYQQVLGQGPQFIFQYYEKEERGRGNFPDRFSARQFPNYSSELNVNALLLGDSALYLCASSSGQDSLEQYFGPGTRLTVT.

The chain combines TRBV11-2 with TRBJ2-7. The CDR3 length is 14 residues. The germline V gene encodes CDR1 SGHAT and CDR2 FQNNGV. The CDR3: CASSLLSYSYEQYF.